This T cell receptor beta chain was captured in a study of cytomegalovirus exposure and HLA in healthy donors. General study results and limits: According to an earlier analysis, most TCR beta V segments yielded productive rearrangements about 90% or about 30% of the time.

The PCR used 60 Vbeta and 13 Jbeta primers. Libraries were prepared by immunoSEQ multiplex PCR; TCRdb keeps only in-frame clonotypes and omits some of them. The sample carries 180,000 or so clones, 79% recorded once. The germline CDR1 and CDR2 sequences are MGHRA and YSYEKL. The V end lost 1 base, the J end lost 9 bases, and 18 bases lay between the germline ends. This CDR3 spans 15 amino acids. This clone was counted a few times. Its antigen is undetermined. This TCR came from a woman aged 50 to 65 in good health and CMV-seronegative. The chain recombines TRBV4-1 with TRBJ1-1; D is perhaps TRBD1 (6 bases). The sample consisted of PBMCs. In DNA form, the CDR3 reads TGCGCCAGCAGCCAAGGAGGGACCACCCAGGGGAAAGCTTTCTTT. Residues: CASSQGGTTQGKAFF.